This TCR beta chain was captured in a study of vaccination and CD4 T cells after COVID-19. Concerning this clonotype: What it recognizes is unknown.

Sample treatment: roughly ten-day PBMC culture with coronavirus spike peptide pools or control peptides (ViraFEST assay). Cultured CD4+ T-cell DNA underwent Oncomine TCR Beta short-read sequencing. TCRdb redid the calling of the PCR reads with MiXCR, one entry per CDR3 protein. The top ten clones hold 6.5% to 8.5% of a sample with about 21,000 distinct CDR3 sequences, 67% of them seen once. The material sequenced was CD4+ T cells from blood, cultured in vitro. The sequence was collected from a human donor who had recovered from COVID-19.

CDR3 bases: TGTGCCAGCAGTTCCGTATTTTCTAGCGGGAGTATGTACGAGCAGTACTTC. Translated, it gives CASSSVFSSGSMYEQYF. The gene calls are TRBV12-3 or TRBV12-4 and TRBJ2-7, with TRBD2 matching 10 bases. V shed 4 bases, J shed 4 bases, and the junction held 13 bases outside the gene matches. The CDR3 is 17 amino acids.